Following are 9 T cell receptor beta chains from one sample sequenced in a study of CD8 T cells in ankylosing spondylitis. Using its own MiXCR run on the 5' RACE reads, TCRdb lists one record per CDR3 protein. The repertoire holds 300,000 to 350,000 distinct CDR3 sequences, under 15% seen once, with roughly 1.1% in the top ten. Sequencing was done on a sample of blood, either unsorted or a sorted T cell fraction (not recorded which). Receptors were obtained from a male donor with ankylosing spondylitis or in good health (not recorded which).

The rearrangement links TRBV10-3 to TRBJ1-6, with TRBD1 matching over 10 bases. CDR3 length: 14 residues. J gave up 8 bases and V 4 bases, and 2 bases lay outside the gene matches. Looked up from germline, CDR1 is ENHRY and CDR2 is SYGVKD. CDR3 DNA: TGTGCCATCAGTGCCGGGACAGGGGATTCACCCCTCCACTTT. Translation: CAISAGTGDSPLHF.

V is TRBV6-5 and J is TRBJ2-7; D is possibly TRBD1 (6 bases). CDR1 and CDR2 (germline): MNHEY, SVGAGI. Trimming shortened V by 2 bases and J by 2 bases, and 16 bases separated the two germline ends. This CDR3 is 16 amino acids long. CDR3 residues: CASSYSRQGPTYEQYF. CDR3 DNA: TGTGCCAGCAGTTACAGTAGGCAGGGGCCAACCTACGAGCAGTACTTC.

This chain joins TRBV11-2 and TRBJ2-1, with TRBD2 matching 13 bases. Germline CDR1 reads SGHAT; CDR2 reads FQNNGV. The V segment lost 1 base and the J segment 10 bases; nucleotides outside the gene matches: 7. CDR3 length equals 16 residues. The CDR3 reads CASSLGRLAGGGEQFF. CDR3 DNA sequence: TGTGCCAGCAGCTTAGGCCGACTAGCGGGAGGCGGAGAGCAGTTCTTC.

CDR3: CASSQEPGRVDTQYF. The CDR3, as DNA: TGTGCCAGCAGCCAAGAACCCGGGAGAGTAGATACGCAGTATTTT. The chain is built from TRBV3-1 and TRBJ2-3, with D perhaps TRBD2 (6 bases). The CDR3 sequence is 15 residues long. Germline CDR1 reads LGHDT; CDR2 reads YNNKEL (reference sequence). The ends were cut back, 0 bases at V and 5 bases at J, with 12 bases in the middle.

The J gene is TRBJ2-5, the V gene TRBV5-6; TRBD2 might be the D (5 bases). The CDR3 covers 13 residues. Germline V gene sequence: CDR1 SGHDT, CDR2 YYEEEE. V was pared by 0 bases and J by 5 bases, with 8 bases between. The CDR3 DNA is TGTGCCAGCAGCTTGGGAGGGATGGAGACCCAGTACTTC. Amino acid sequence: CASSLGGMETQYF.

A word on this clonotype: The junction departs from the called germline gene at one end, perhaps through a read error. This chain joins TRBV2 and TRBJ2-7; TRBD1 might be the D (5 bases). The CDR3 totals 12 residues. The germline V gene has CDR1 SNHLY and CDR2 FYNNEI. The CDR3 region has the DNA TGTGCCAGCAGGGAAGACAGCTACGAGCAGTACTTC. Protein: CASREDSYEQYF.

Ten or more counts support this clonotype. This chain connects TRBV29-1 to TRBJ1-1; no firm D call. The length of the CDR3 is 10 residues. Germline loops: CDR1 SQVTM, CDR2 ANQGSEA. Trimming left V 4 bases short and J 3 bases short, with 3 bases between. This CDR3 is CSVVYTEAFF. CDR3 in DNA: TGCAGCGTTGTGTACACTGAAGCTTTCTTT.

This rearrangement joins TRBV29-1 to TRBJ1-5, with D hard to call. Trimming left V 5 bases short and J 0 bases short, with 11 bases between. The length of the CDR3 is 14 residues. Germline CDR1 reads SQVTM; CDR2 reads ANQGSEA. DNA for the CDR3: TGCAGCGTTAGTGGCCAGTATAGCAATCAGCCCCAGCATTTT. Translation: CSVSGQYSNQPQHF.

The table lists this clonotype with many counts. The chain recombines TRBV12-3 or TRBV12-4 with TRBJ1-5, with TRBD1 as a possible D gene (5 bases). V was cut by 6 bases and J by 3 bases, with 12 bases left in between. This CDR3 is built from 14 residues. As DNA, the CDR3 is TGTGCCAGCAGCCCGGGGGGGGTCAATCAGCCCCAGCATTTT. Translation gives CASSPGGVNQPQHF.